This T cell receptor (beta chain) is from a study of T cells after yellow fever vaccination. TCRdb independently ran MiXCR on the 5' RACE reads; one entry per CDR3 protein. Altogether roughly 260,000 distinct CDR3 sequences are present, around 13% being singletons, with the ten largest covering about 0.54%. CDR1 is ENHRY and CDR2 is SYGVKD in the germline V gene. The CDR3 contains 15 residues. The ends were cut back, 0 bases at V and 3 bases at J, with 9 bases in the middle. This clonotype appeared a few times. The TCR was taken from a man aged 25 to 40 who received the YFV17D yellow fever vaccine. The chain is built from TRBV10-3 and TRBJ2-4; D possibly corresponds to TRBD1 (6 bases). This specimen was CD4+ T cells sorted from PBMCs, taken 45 days after the yellow fever booster vaccination. The CDR3 nucleotides are TGTGCCATCAGTGAGTCAGGGGGAAGCAAAAACATTCAGTACTTC. Amino acid sequence: CAISESGGSKNIQYF.